Sequencing of this TCR beta chain was carried out in a study of early T cells in non-severe SARS-CoV-2 infection. Across the whole study: Chains stayed unpaired after sequencing of bulk RNA from unsorted whole blood. Study-wide results and limits: Anti-spike CD8 specificities were favored by VDJdb matching, whose results missed private and CD4 specificities.

Individually, cDNA molecules had unique molecular identifiers attached to them. TCRdb independently ran MiXCR on the 5' RACE reads; one entry per CDR3 protein. The repertoire holds 65,000 to 90,000 distinct CDR3 sequences, with roughly an eighth as singletons. This clonotype was detected only a few times. The antigen remains unidentified. Source material: whole blood. This clonotype originated in an adult who was a healthcare worker with PCR-confirmed SARS-CoV-2 infection or an uninfected control (not recorded which).

CDR3 sequence: CASTPPGTEATQYF. CDR3 nucleotide sequence: TGTGCCAGCACCCCCCCTGGCACGGAAGCGACCCAGTACTTC. The chain has TRBV12-3 or TRBV12-4 and TRBJ2-5; D unresolved. V was clipped by 7 bases and J by 7 bases, with 19 bases between them. The CDR3 extends over 14 amino acids.